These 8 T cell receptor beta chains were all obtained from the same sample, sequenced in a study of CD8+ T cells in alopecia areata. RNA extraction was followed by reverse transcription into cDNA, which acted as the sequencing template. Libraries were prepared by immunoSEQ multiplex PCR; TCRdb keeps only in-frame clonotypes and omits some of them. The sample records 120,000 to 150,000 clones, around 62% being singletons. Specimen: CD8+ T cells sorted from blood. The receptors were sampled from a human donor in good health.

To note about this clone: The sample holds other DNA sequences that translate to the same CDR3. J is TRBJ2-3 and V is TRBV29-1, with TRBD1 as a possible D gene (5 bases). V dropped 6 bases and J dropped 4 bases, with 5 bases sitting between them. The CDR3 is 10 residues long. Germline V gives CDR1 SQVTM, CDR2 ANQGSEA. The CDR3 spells CSVGADTQYF. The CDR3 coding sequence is TGCAGCGTAGGGGCAGATACGCAGTATTTT.

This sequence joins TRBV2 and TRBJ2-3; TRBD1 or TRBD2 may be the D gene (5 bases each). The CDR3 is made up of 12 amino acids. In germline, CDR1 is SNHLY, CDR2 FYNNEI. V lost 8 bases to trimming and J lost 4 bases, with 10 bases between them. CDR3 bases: TGTGCCAGCCGGGACGGGGCAGATACGCAGTATTTT. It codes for CASRDGADTQYF. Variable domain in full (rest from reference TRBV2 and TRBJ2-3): EPEVTQTPSHQVTQMGQEVILRCVPISNHLYFYWYRQILGQKVEFLVSFYNNEISEKSEIFDDQFSVERPDGSNFTLKIRSTKLEDSAMYFCASRDGADTQYFGPGTRLTVL.

The CDR3 DNA sequence: TGCGCCAGCAGTCAGCGCACTAGCGGGGTTACATTCCAGGAGACCCAGTACTTC. Protein product: CASSQRTSGVTFQETQYF. The rearrangement joins TRBV23-1 to TRBJ2-5; 10 bases map to TRBD2. TRBV23-1 is noted as an ORF with a role that remains uncertain. V was pared by 3 bases and J by 5 bases, with 15 bases of the junction left unmatched. This CDR3 spans 18 amino acids.

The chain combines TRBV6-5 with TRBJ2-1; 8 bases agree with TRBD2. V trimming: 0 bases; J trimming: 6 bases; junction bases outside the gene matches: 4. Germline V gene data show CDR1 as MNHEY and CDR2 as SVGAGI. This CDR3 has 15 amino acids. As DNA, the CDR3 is TGTGCCAGCAGTTACTCGGCAGGGACTAGCAATGAGCAGTTCTTC. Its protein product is CASSYSAGTSNEQFF.

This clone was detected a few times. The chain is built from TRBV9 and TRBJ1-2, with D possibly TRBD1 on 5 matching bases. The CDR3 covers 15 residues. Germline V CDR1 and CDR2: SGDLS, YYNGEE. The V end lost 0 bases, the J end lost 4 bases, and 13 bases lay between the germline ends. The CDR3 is CASSVGGAAGYGYTF. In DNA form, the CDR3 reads TGTGCCAGCAGCGTAGGAGGGGCCGCGGGCTATGGCTACACCTTC.

For the CDR3, the DNA is TGTGCCAGCAGCCTAAACACTCGTATCGCAGATACGCAGTATTTT. This sequence encodes CASSLNTRIADTQYF. The chain couples TRBV11-2 to TRBJ2-3; no clear D gene. CDR1 and CDR2 from the germline V gene are SGHAT and FQNNGV. V lost 5 bases and J 4 bases, leaving 16 bases between the germline ends. The CDR3 runs to 15 residues.

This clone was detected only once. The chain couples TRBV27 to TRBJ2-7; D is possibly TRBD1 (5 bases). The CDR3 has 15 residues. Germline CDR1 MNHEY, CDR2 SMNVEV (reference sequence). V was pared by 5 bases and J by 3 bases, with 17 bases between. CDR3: CASSPNGVQDYEQYF. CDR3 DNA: TGTGCCAGCAGTCCTAACGGCGTACAGGACTACGAGCAGTACTTC.

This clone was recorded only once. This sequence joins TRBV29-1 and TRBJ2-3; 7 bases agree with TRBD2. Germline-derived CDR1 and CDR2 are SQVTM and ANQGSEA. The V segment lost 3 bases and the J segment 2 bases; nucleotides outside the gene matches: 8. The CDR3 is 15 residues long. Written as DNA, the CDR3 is TGCAGCGTTGAGGGGGGGTCGTGGGCCACAGATACGCAGTATTTT. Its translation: CSVEGGSWATDTQYF.